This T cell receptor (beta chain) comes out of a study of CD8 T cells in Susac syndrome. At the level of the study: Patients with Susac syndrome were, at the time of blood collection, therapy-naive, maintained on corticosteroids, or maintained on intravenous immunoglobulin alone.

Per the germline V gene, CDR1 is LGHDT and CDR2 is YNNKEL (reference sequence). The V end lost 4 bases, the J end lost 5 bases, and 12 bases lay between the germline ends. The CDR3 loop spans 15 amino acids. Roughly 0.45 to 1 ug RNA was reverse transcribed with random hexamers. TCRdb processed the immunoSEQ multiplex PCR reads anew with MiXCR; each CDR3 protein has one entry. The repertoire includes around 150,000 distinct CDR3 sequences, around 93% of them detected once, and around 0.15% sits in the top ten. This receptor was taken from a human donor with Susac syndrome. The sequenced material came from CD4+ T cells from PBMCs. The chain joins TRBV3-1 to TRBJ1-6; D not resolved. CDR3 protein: CASSPHNVDNSPLHF. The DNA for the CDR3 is TGTGCCAGCAGCCCGCATAATGTGGATAATTCACCCCTCCACTTT.